A single sample is the source of the 24 T cell receptor beta chains below, sequenced in a study of regulatory T cells in long-lasting Graves disease. iRepertoire HTBI primers and Arm-PCR of CDR3 regions built TCR beta libraries. MiXCR, run by TCRdb on the multiplex PCR reads, gives a single entry per CDR3 protein. The table includes approximately 300,000 distinct CDR3 sequences, 18% detected once. Time point reported: newly diagnosed GD, antithyroid drugs for less than 3 months. The TCR library used RNA extracted from PBMCs. The specimen was peripheral blood mononuclear cells (PBMCs), collected at new diagnosis, from a patient treated with antithyroid drugs. The source of these receptors is a female donor with Graves disease.

In its sample, this clonotype was seen many times. V and J are TRBV7-8 and TRBJ2-7; 7 bases line up with TRBD2. J was trimmed by 5 bases and V by 3 bases; bases with no gene match: 4. From germline, CDR1 is SGHVS and CDR2 FQNEAQ. The CDR3 contains 13 residues. The CDR3 DNA sequence: TGTGCCAGCAGCTTGTGGGAGGGAAACGAGCAGTACTTC. Translating it yields CASSLWEGNEQYF.

About this clonotype itself: No DNA is shown, since the ends of the CDR3 on it are uncertain; the CDR3 is the one TCRdb lists. The rearrangement links TRBV5-1 to TRBJ2-1; the table's D call TRBD2 went unverified against the DNA. The CDR3 is made up of 19 amino acids, end residues included. CDR1 and CDR2 from the germline V gene are SGHRS and YFSETQ. CDR3 sequence: CASSFYICSAGTSGNEQFF.

The chain combines TRBV7-2 with TRBJ1-5; 7 bases line up with TRBD1. The CDR3 is 14 residues long. Germline assignment: CDR1 SGHTA and CDR2 FQGNSA. V lost 5 bases and J lost 4; bases outside the gene matches: 5. Written as DNA, the CDR3 is TGTGCCAGCAGCCGACAGGGAGAAAATCAGCCCCAGCATTTT. Its translation is CASSRQGENQPQHF.

There are many counts of this clonotype. The V call is TRBV7-9, the J call TRBJ2-3, with D possibly matching TRBD1 (5 bases). Germline assignment: CDR1 SEHNR and CDR2 FQNEAQ (reference sequence). The ends were cut back, 3 bases at V and 1 base at J, with 14 bases in the middle. This CDR3 has 16 amino acids. The CDR3 DNA follows: TGTGCCAGCAGCTTGCGGTCAGGGCTGGGCACAGATACGCAGTATTTT. It encodes CASSLRSGLGTDTQYF.

This clonotype was picked up many times. The chain has TRBV24-1 and TRBJ2-1, with a tentative D call TRBD1 (6 bases). Per the germline V gene, CDR1 is KGHDR and CDR2 is SFDVKD. The V end was cut by 3 bases, the J end by 6 bases, with 8 bases between. The CDR3 is made up of 13 amino acids. DNA of the CDR3: TGTGCCACCAGTGATCGAGGGGGCAATGAGCAGTTCTTC. This sequence encodes CATSDRGGNEQFF.

This clonotype was observed many times. One base away lies a much larger clone, so this may be a sequencing read error. The chain joins TRBV6-1 to TRBJ2-5; tentative D call: TRBD2 (6 bases). The germline V gene has CDR1 MNHNS and CDR2 SASEGT. The CDR3 covers 13 residues. The CDR3 here is CANSEGKAGTQYF. The CDR3 nucleotides are TGTGCCAACAGTGAAGGGAAAGCGGGGACCCAGTACTTC.

This clonotype came up many times. The V call is TRBV5-1, the J call TRBJ2-5; the match to TRBD2 covers 7 bases. This CDR3 region has 15 residues. The V segment lost 1 base and the J segment 2 bases; nucleotides outside the gene matches: 5. Looked up from germline, CDR1 is SGHRS and CDR2 is YFSETQ. CDR3 bases: TGCGCCAGCAGCTTGCAGGCGGGAGATCAAGAGACCCAGTACTTC. Translated: CASSLQAGDQETQYF.

This clonotype was picked up many times. This chain links TRBV28 with TRBJ2-7; D remains unclear. Per germline, CDR1 MDHEN and CDR2 SYDVKM. This CDR3 contains 13 residues. Trimming took 6 bases from V and 6 from J, leaving 15 bases between them. This chain's CDR3 is CASRNRRAFEQYF. The CDR3 nucleotides are TGTGCCAGCAGGAACCGCCGGGCCTTCGAGCAGTACTTC.

This clonotype appeared many times. The chain has TRBV11-2 and TRBJ2-1; D might be TRBD2 (6 bases). Trimming left V 3 bases short and J 5 bases short, with 17 bases between. Germline V CDR1 and CDR2: SGHAT, FQNNGV. This CDR3 spans 16 amino acids. CDR3 bases: TGTGCCAGCAGCTTTGATGGTTCTAGCGTAGACAATGAGCAGTTCTTC. It codes for CASSFDGSSVDNEQFF.

This clonotype was detected ten times or more. V usage is TRBV29-1 and J usage is TRBJ2-5; no clear D gene. The CDR3 consists of 11 residues. Germline loops: CDR1 SQVTM, CDR2 ANQGSEA. V lost 7 bases, J lost 4 bases, and 10 bases lay in between. The CDR3 loop reads CSAGARETQYF. CDR3 DNA sequence: TGCAGCGCCGGCGCAAGAGAGACCCAGTACTTC. The full variable domain, rest sourced from reference TRBV29-1 and TRBJ2-5, is SAVISQKPSRDICQRGTSLTIQCQVDSQVTMMFWYRQQPGQSLTLIATANQGSEATYESGFVIDKFPISRPNLTFSTLTVSNMSPEDSSIYLCSAGARETQYFGPGTRLLVL.

The chain couples TRBV9 to TRBJ2-3; 10 bases are shared with TRBD2. There are 16 residues in the CDR3. With 4 bases clipped from V and 2 bases from J, the junction kept 7 bases outside the gene matches. The germline CDR1 and CDR2 sequences are SGDLS and YYNGEE. DNA for the CDR3: TGTGCCAGCAGCTCCAGTAGCGGGGGGAACACAGATACGCAGTATTTT. Protein sequence: CASSSSSGGNTDTQYF.

This clonotype was seen at least ten times. This rearrangement joins TRBV24-1 to TRBJ2-1; the match to TRBD2 covers 14 bases. CDR1 and CDR2 (germline): KGHDR, SFDVKD. CDR3 length: 19 amino acids. V was clipped by 2 bases and J by 6 bases; unmatched bases: 11. The CDR3 is CATSDSQGLAGEGRNEQFF. CDR3 coding DNA: TGTGCCACCAGTGATTCTCAGGGACTAGCGGGAGAAGGGCGCAATGAGCAGTTCTTC.

Regarding this clonotype: A single base separates this from a much larger clone, so it may be a read error. The gene calls are TRBV5-1 and TRBJ2-2; D possibly matches TRBD1 or TRBD2 (5 bases each). There are 15 residues in the CDR3. Germline lookup yields CDR1 SGHRS and CDR2 YFSETQ. The CDR3: CASSLGLLDTGELLF. The CDR3 region has the DNA TGCGCCAGCAGCTTGGGACTACTGGACACCGGGGAGCTGTTGTTT.

This clonotype was found a few times. V is TRBV5-1 and J is TRBJ2-1; D ambiguous. CDR3 length: 13 residues. Germline CDR1 SGHRS, CDR2 YFSETQ. With 0 bases removed from V and 10 bases from J, the gap between germline ends came to 11 bases. The CDR3 loop reads CASSLADSREQFF. CDR3 sequence (DNA): TGCGCCAGCAGCTTGGCCGATTCGAGGGAGCAGTTCTTC.

V gene TRBV7-9 combines with J gene TRBJ2-3, with 14 bases aligning to TRBD2. J lost 4 bases, V lost 7 bases, and 13 bases had no gene match. Germline V gives CDR1 SEHNR, CDR2 FQNEAQ (reference sequence). The length of the CDR3 is 18 residues. The CDR3 coding sequence is TGTGCCAGCACCCTACAGGGACTAGCGGGAGAGTTGTCAGATACGCAGTATTTT. This gives the protein CASTLQGLAGELSDTQYF.

In its sample, this clonotype was seen many times. The V call is TRBV20-1, the J call TRBJ2-2; 9 nucleotides align to TRBD2. Germline CDR1 DFQATT, CDR2 SNEGSKA (reference sequence). V lost 1 base to trimming and J lost 7 bases; unmatched junction nucleotides: 4. This CDR3 spans 14 amino acids. The CDR3 protein is CSARVASGDGELFF. CDR3 DNA sequence: TGCAGTGCTAGAGTGGCTAGCGGGGACGGGGAGCTGTTTTTT.

CDR3 sequence reads: CASSLTGNQETQYF. DNA of the CDR3: TGTGCCAGCAGTCTCACAGGGAACCAAGAGACCCAGTACTTC. The chain couples TRBV27 to TRBJ2-5; D might be TRBD1 (6 bases). Trimming left V 5 bases short and J 0 bases short, with 10 bases between. This CDR3 contains 14 residues. Per the germline V gene, CDR1 is MNHEY and CDR2 is SMNVEV (reference sequence).

There are many counts of this clonotype. This chain connects TRBV19 to TRBJ2-7, with no clear D. CDR1 and CDR2 from the germline V gene are LNHDA and SQIVND (reference sequence). This CDR3 is 13 amino acids long. The V end lost 3 bases, the J end lost 7 bases, and 13 bases lay between the germline ends. The DNA of the CDR3 is TGTGCCAGTAGTATCGGACGGATGGGGGAGCAGTACTTC. Translating it yields CASSIGRMGEQYF.

The chain joins TRBV2 to TRBJ1-1; D gene uncertain. The V gene's germline CDR1 is SNHLY and CDR2 FYNNEI. V was pared by 5 bases and J by 7 bases, with 17 bases between. This CDR3 region has 14 residues. CDR3 protein: CASSTQSGWREAFF. The CDR3 coding sequence is TGTGCCAGCAGTACTCAGTCGGGATGGCGTGAAGCTTTCTTT.

Many counts were recorded for this clonotype. V is TRBV14 and J is TRBJ2-5, with a tentative D call TRBD1 (6 bases). This CDR3 has 14 residues. The V and J ends lost 3 bases and 5 bases respectively, with 13 bases between them. Germline-derived CDR1 and CDR2 are SGHDN and FVKESK. CDR3 in DNA: TGTGCCAGCAGCCAGGCAGGGGCGGGCGAGACCCAGTACTTC. It specifies CASSQAGAGETQYF.

This clonotype was counted many times. The V call is TRBV3-1, the J call TRBJ2-3, with 7 positions matching TRBD1. Germline values: CDR1 LGHDT, CDR2 YNNKEL (reference sequence). V shed 4 bases and J 3 bases; nucleotides not matched to a gene: 7. The CDR3 covers 15 residues. CDR3 sequence (DNA): TGTGCCAGCAGCCCGACAGGGAGAGGGACAGATACGCAGTATTTT. Translated: CASSPTGRGTDTQYF.

This clonotype has a count of ten or more. The V and J genes are TRBV11-2 and TRBJ2-1; D perhaps matches TRBD2 (5 bases). The V end lost 2 bases, the J end lost 0 bases, and 20 bases lay between the germline ends. CDR3 size: 19 residues. Germline V CDR1 and CDR2: SGHAT, FQNNGV. The CDR3 spells CASSLPPESGRSSYNEQFF. The CDR3 coding sequence is TGTGCCAGCAGCTTACCCCCCGAAAGCGGTCGAAGCTCCTACAATGAGCAGTTCTTC.

This clonotype showed up many times. The genes are TRBV27 and TRBJ1-1, with TRBD1 matching over 8 bases. The V and J ends lost 3 bases and 6 bases, in that order; junction bases with no gene match: 9. Germline lookup yields CDR1 MNHEY and CDR2 SMNVEV (reference sequence). This CDR3 comprises 15 residues. CDR3 residues: CASSLEIRGPAEAFF. The CDR3 DNA sequence: TGTGCCAGCAGTTTGGAGATCAGGGGGCCTGCTGAAGCTTTCTTT.

V is TRBV15 and J is TRBJ2-1; D gene uncertain. Germline lookup yields CDR1 LNHNV and CDR2 YYDKDF (reference sequence). V was cut by 1 base and J by 4 bases, with 11 bases left in between. CDR3 length equals 15 residues. The CDR3 nucleotides read TGTGCCACCAGCAGAGGAATGGCCCAATACAATGAGCAGTTCTTC. It specifies CATSRGMAQYNEQFF.